This is a list of T cell receptor beta chains from one sample in a study of OX40 agonist ivuxolimab in advanced cancers. The data were produced by immunoSEQ multiplex PCR, yet TCRdb's version contains in-frame clones alone and is incomplete. Of approximately 74,000 clones listed, more than 80% are singletons. This specimen consisted of CD4+ or CD8+ T cells sorted from blood, obtained in a trial of the OX40 agonist ivuxolimab. The origin of the receptors is an adult with an advanced solid tumor such as melanoma, head and neck, liver or kidney cancer. CDR3s include the opening cysteine and the closing phenylalanine or tryptophan. Each record gives: V gene, D gene, J gene, clone size, CDR3 DNA, CDR3 protein. D genes are given only for firm matches. Rows may omit the clone size; those that give it use once, few, many or a size class.

V: TRBV21-1
D: -
J: TRBJ2-1
size: -
DNA: TGTGCCAGCAACCACCGGGAGTCGGGTTACAATGAGCAGTTCTTC
CDR3: CASNHRESGYNEQFF

V: TRBV28
D: -
J: TRBJ2-5
size: -
DNA: TGTGCCAGCACTGGGCCGGCCGCACAGACCCAGTACTTC
CDR3: CASTGPAAQTQYF

V: TRBV5-1
D: TRBD1
J: TRBJ1-1
size: once
DNA: TGCGCCAGCAGCCAGGGACAGAGGAACACTGAAGCTTTCTTT
CDR3: CASSQGQRNTEAFF

V: TRBV10-3
D: TRBD1
J: TRBJ2-1
size: -
DNA: TGTGCCACCCAGACAGGGGTATACAATGAGCAGTTCTTC
CDR3: CATQTGVYNEQFF

V: TRBV15
D: -
J: TRBJ1-4
size: -
DNA: TGTGCCACCAGCAAAGGACAGTGGATACGTGAAAAACTGTTTTTT
CDR3: CATSKGQWIREKLFF

V: TRBV10-3
D: -
J: TRBJ2-6
size: -
DNA: TGTGCCATCAGTGGGAAGGGGGTGAATTCCGGGGCCAACGTCCTGACTTTC
CDR3: CAISGKGVNSGANVLTF

V: TRBV25-1
D: -
J: TRBJ1-1
size: few
DNA: TGTGCCAGCAGTGAAGGAGGGGACTATGAAGCTTTCTTT
CDR3: CASSEGGDYEAFF

V: TRBV5-1
D: TRBD2
J: TRBJ2-1
size: once
DNA: TGCGCCAGCAGCTCTCGGACTAGCGGGAGGGCCGATGAGCAGTTCTTC
CDR3: CASSSRTSGRADEQFF

V: TRBV29-1
D: TRBD2
J: TRBJ2-1
size: -
DNA: TGCAGCCGAAATACAAGCGGGAGAAATCGGGTTTATCGAGTCAATGAGCAGTTCTTC
CDR3: CSRNTSGRNRVYRVNEQFF

V: TRBV7-3
D: -
J: TRBJ2-1
size: -
DNA: TGTGCCAGCAGCCGCGGGACGCGGCAGTTCTTC
CDR3: CASSRGTRQFF

V: TRBV6-6
D: -
J: TRBJ1-2
size: -
DNA: TGTGCCAGCAGTTACTCTTCGGGCAGAGAGAACGGCTACACCTTC
CDR3: CASSYSSGRENGYTF

V: TRBV7-3
D: TRBD2
J: TRBJ2-3
size: -
DNA: TGTGCCAGCAGCTCCGCGGGACTAGCGAAAGATACGCAGTATTTT
CDR3: CASSSAGLAKDTQYF

V: TRBV7-2
D: TRBD2
J: TRBJ2-3
size: -
DNA: TGTGCCAGCAGCTTAGTTAGGACTAGACCCCTAAGCACAGATACGCAGTATTTT
CDR3: CASSLVRTRPLSTDTQYF

V: TRBV28
D: -
J: TRBJ1-5
size: -
DNA: TGTGCCAGCAGTTTACTCGATTATAGCAATCAGCCCCAGCATTTT
CDR3: CASSLLDYSNQPQHF

V: TRBV25-1
D: -
J: TRBJ2-1
size: few
DNA: TGTGCCAGCAGTGACCAGGGACTCGAGCAGTTCTTC
CDR3: CASSDQGLEQFF

V: TRBV27
D: -
J: TRBJ2-7
size: medium-sized
DNA: TGTGCCAGCAGCCGAGAAGGGGGCTACGAGCAGTACTTC
CDR3: CASSREGGYEQYF

V: TRBV7-9
D: TRBD1
J: TRBJ2-5
size: -
DNA: TGTGCCAGCAGCTCGGACCCCATAAGACAGGGCCAAGAGACCCAGTACTTC
CDR3: CASSSDPIRQGQETQYF

V: TRBV7-9
D: TRBD2
J: TRBJ2-5
size: once
DNA: TGTGCCAGCAGCTTAGTTTTACTAGCGGGAGGGCCTGAGGTAGAGACCCAGTACTTC
CDR3: CASSLVLLAGGPEVETQYF

V: TRBV11-3
D: -
J: TRBJ2-2
size: once
DNA: TGTGCCAGCAGCTTACAGGGCTCGAACACCGGGGAGCTGTTTTTT
CDR3: CASSLQGSNTGELFF

V: TRBV7-2
D: TRBD1
J: TRBJ2-5
size: -
DNA: TGTGCCAGCAGCATGACAGGGACAGAGACCCAGTACTTC
CDR3: CASSMTGTETQYF

V: TRBV18
D: -
J: TRBJ2-5
size: once
DNA: TGTGCCAGCTCACTGACTGACGGCTCCGAGACCCAGTACTTC
CDR3: CASSLTDGSETQYF

V: TRBV6-1
D: -
J: TRBJ2-7
size: -
DNA: TGTGCCAGCACCCCGGGACCCCGGACCATCTACGAGCAGTACTTC
CDR3: CASTPGPRTIYEQYF

V: TRBV27
D: -
J: TRBJ1-2
size: -
DNA: TGTGCCAGCAGTTTAAGCGCAGCTAACTATGGCTACACCTTC
CDR3: CASSLSAANYGYTF

V: TRBV7-2
D: TRBD1
J: TRBJ2-1
size: -
DNA: TGTGCCAGCAGCTCGGGACAGCAGGAGCAGTTCTTC
CDR3: CASSSGQQEQFF

V: TRBV6-1
D: -
J: TRBJ2-5
size: -
DNA: TGTGCCAGCAGTGAAGACAGGCTCCCCAAGACCCAGTACTTC
CDR3: CASSEDRLPKTQYF

V: TRBV7-6
D: -
J: TRBJ2-5
size: -
DNA: TGTGCCAGCAGCTCCCCACAAGAGACCCAGTACTTC
CDR3: CASSSPQETQYF

V: TRBV11-3
D: -
J: TRBJ2-2
size: -
DNA: TGTGCCAGCAGCTTCGAGGGGGGAAACACCGGGGAGCTGTTTTTT
CDR3: CASSFEGGNTGELFF

V: TRBV29-1
D: -
J: TRBJ2-3
size: -
DNA: TGCAGCGTCCGGATTACGGTGGATACGCAGTATTTT
CDR3: CSVRITVDTQYF

V: TRBV6-1
D: -
J: TRBJ2-7
size: -
DNA: TGTGCCAGCACCCTGACAGGTTCGGGCGAGCAGTACTTC
CDR3: CASTLTGSGEQYF

V: TRBV11-3
D: -
J: TRBJ2-3
size: -
DNA: TGTGCCAGCAGCTTTAAAGCGGGCAGCACAGATACGCAGTATTTT
CDR3: CASSFKAGSTDTQYF

V: TRBV2
D: -
J: TRBJ2-3
size: once
DNA: TGTGCCAGCAGACCCGGTGTAGGGAGAAATACGCAGTATTTT
CDR3: CASRPGVGRNTQYF

V: TRBV19
D: -
J: TRBJ2-3
size: -
DNA: TGTGCCAGTAGTATATTTGGCCCGGGGGCGCAGTATTTT
CDR3: CASSIFGPGAQYF